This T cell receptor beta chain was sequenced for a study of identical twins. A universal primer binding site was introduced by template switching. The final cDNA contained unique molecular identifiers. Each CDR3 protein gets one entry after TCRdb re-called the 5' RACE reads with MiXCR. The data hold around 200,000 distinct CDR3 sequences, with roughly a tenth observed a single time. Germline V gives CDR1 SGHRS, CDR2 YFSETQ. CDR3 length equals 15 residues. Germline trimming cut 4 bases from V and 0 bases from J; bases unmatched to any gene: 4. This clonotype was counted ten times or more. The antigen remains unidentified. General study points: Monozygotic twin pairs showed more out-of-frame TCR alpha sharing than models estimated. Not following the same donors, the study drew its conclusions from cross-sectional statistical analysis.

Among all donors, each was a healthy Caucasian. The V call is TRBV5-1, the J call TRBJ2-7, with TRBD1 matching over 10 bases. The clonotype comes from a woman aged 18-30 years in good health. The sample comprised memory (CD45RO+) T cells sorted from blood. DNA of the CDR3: TGCGCCAGCAGCGACCGGACAGGGGGCTCCTACGAGCAGTACTTC. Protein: CASSDRTGGSYEQYF.